This passage covers 15 T cell receptor beta chains from one sample sequenced in a study of PD-1 blockade in mismatch repair-deficient tumors (TCRdb year 2017). Libraries were built with the immunoSEQ multiplex PCR assay. Imported from immuneACCESS, the table was reduced by TCRdb to in-frame sequences with V and J called. These copies leave out some clones; in studies compared against another copy, an unresolved V gene accounts for under half, and the cause of the remainder is not known. The sample data list tens of thousands of clones, and 65% to 85% of these were observed just once. The top ten constitute roughly 8% of the sample. The specimen was peripheral blood, collected approximately 18 weeks after starting pembrolizumab. These receptors were obtained from an adult with mismatch repair-deficient cancer.

The chain recombines TRBV11-3 with TRBJ2-1; 12 bases map to TRBD2. This CDR3 is 17 amino acids long. The V segment lost 0 bases and the J segment 4 bases; nucleotides outside the gene matches: 4. Germline loops: CDR1 SGHNT, CDR2 YENEEA. The CDR3 DNA follows: TGTGCCAGCAGCTTAGATTCTAGCGGGAGGGGTTACAATGAGCAGTTCTTC. Amino acid sequence: CASSLDSSGRGYNEQFF.

The genes are TRBV10-3 and TRBJ2-7; D remains unclear. Germline V lookup: CDR1 ENHRY, CDR2 SYGVKD. Trimming shortened V by 10 bases and J by 3 bases, and 16 bases separated the two germline ends. This CDR3 has 13 amino acids. CDR3 sequence (DNA): TGTGCCAGCAGCCCCCCCGGGTTCTACGAGCAGTACTTC. It encodes CASSPPGFYEQYF.

The rearrangement joins TRBV11-2 to TRBJ2-3; TRBD2 aligns across 10 bases. Germline lookup yields CDR1 SGHAT and CDR2 FQNNGV. This CDR3 comprises 16 residues. V dropped 4 bases and J dropped 1; count of bases not matched to a gene: 5. The CDR3 DNA is TGTGCCAGCAGCTCAGGGACTAGCGCCGGCACAGATACGCAGTATTTT. It yields the protein CASSSGTSAGTDTQYF.

J is TRBJ2-1 and V is TRBV18; a possible D gene is TRBD2 (6 bases). Germline V lookup: CDR1 KGHSH, CDR2 LQKENI. The CDR3 extends over 15 amino acids. Trimming pared 6 bases from V and 0 bases from J, leaving 12 bases between. In DNA, the CDR3 is TGTGCCAGCTCTCCTACCGGGAGCTCCTACAATGAGCAGTTCTTC. This codes for CASSPTGSSYNEQFF.

The chain recombines TRBV7-9 with TRBJ2-7, with TRBD2 matching 7 bases. Germline CDR1 reads SEHNR; CDR2 reads FQNEAQ (reference sequence). Trimming removed 2 bases from V and 4 bases from J; junction bases left unmatched: 5. This CDR3 has 14 residues. The CDR3 spells CASSLTGGEYEQYF. The CDR3 bases are TGTGCCAGCAGCTTAACGGGGGGTGAATACGAGCAGTACTTC.

V usage is TRBV19 and J usage is TRBJ2-7; TRBD2 aligns across 8 bases. The CDR3 has 14 amino acids. V trimming: 5 bases; J trimming: 3 bases; junction bases outside the gene matches: 6. Germline CDR1 and CDR2: LNHDA and SQIVND (reference sequence). CDR3 sequence: CASSPSSGSYEQYF. The CDR3 region has the DNA TGTGCCAGTAGTCCCTCCAGCGGGAGCTACGAGCAGTACTTC.

This sequence joins TRBV28 and TRBJ1-2; D uncertain. Trimming left V 5 bases short and J 7 bases short, with 20 bases between. The CDR3 has 15 amino acids. CDR1 is MDHEN and CDR2 is SYDVKM in the germline V gene. The CDR3 nucleotides are TGTGCCAGCAGTATCAACTTCCAGGCCGGTGGTGGCTACACCTTC. Encoded protein: CASSINFQAGGGYTF.

V is TRBV27 and J is TRBJ2-3, with TRBD1 matching over 9 bases. V gave up 5 bases and J gave up 4 bases; unmatched junction bases: 4. Germline V CDR1 and CDR2: MNHEY, SMNVEV (reference sequence). This CDR3 is built from 14 residues. CDR3 residues: CASSGQGWADTQYF. The CDR3, as DNA: TGTGCCAGCAGTGGACAGGGGTGGGCAGATACGCAGTATTTT.

The V call is TRBV6-6, the J call TRBJ2-3; 7 bases align to TRBD1. Germline V gene lookup returns CDR1 MNHNY and CDR2 SVGAGI (reference sequence). Trimming at V came to 6 bases and at J to 3 bases, leaving 3 bases not matched to a gene. This CDR3 contains 13 residues. The CDR3 DNA reads as TGTGCCAGCAGCTTACAGGGGACAGATACGCAGTATTTT. It is translated as CASSLQGTDTQYF.

This rearrangement joins TRBV11-2 to TRBJ2-2; D remains unclear. V dropped 0 bases and J dropped 4 bases, with 9 bases sitting between them. Germline V lookup: CDR1 SGHAT, CDR2 FQNNGV. The CDR3 contains 15 residues. This CDR3 reads CASSLEISSTGELFF. CDR3 bases: TGTGCCAGCAGCTTAGAGATCTCGAGCACCGGGGAGCTGTTTTTT.

By frequency in the sample, this clone is medium-sized (0.01 to 0.1%). The chain uses TRBV6-6 and TRBJ1-2, with 7 positions matching TRBD1. The CDR3 consists of 14 residues. V was clipped by 8 bases and J by 5 bases; unmatched bases: 11. Per germline, CDR1 MNHNY and CDR2 SVGAGI (reference sequence). The chain's CDR3 is CASYRLDREYGYTF. The CDR3 DNA follows: TGTGCCAGCTATCGGCTTGACAGGGAGTATGGCTACACCTTC.

The CDR3 here is CASSELVSYNEQFF. Here the CDR3 DNA reads TGTGCCAGCAGTGAATTAGTATCCTACAATGAGCAGTTCTTC. The chain links TRBV6-5 to TRBJ2-1; D call uncertain. CDR1 and CDR2 (germline): MNHEY, SVGAGI. V lost 5 bases, J lost 1 base, and 9 bases lay in between. The CDR3 has 14 amino acids.

The rearrangement uses TRBV30 and TRBJ1-1; 8 bases align to TRBD1. CDR1 GTSNPN and CDR2 SVGIG come from the germline V gene (reference sequence). The trim removed 3 bases at V and 5 bases at J, leaving 8 bases unmatched. The CDR3 consists of 14 residues. The CDR3 reads CAWRVRTGRTEAFF. Here the CDR3 DNA reads TGTGCCTGGAGGGTAAGGACAGGGCGGACTGAAGCTTTCTTT. Based on the CDR3 plus reference TRBV30 and TRBJ1-1, the full variable domain is SQTIHQWPATLVQPVGSPLSLECTVEGTSNPNLYWYRQAAGRGLQLLFYSVGIGQISSEVPQNLSASRPQDRQFILSSKKLLLSDSGFYLCAWRVRTGRTEAFFGQGTRLTVV.

J is TRBJ1-1 and V is TRBV4-3, with D possibly TRBD1 on 5 matching bases. Trimming pared 1 base from V and 0 bases from J, leaving 9 bases between. The CDR3 sequence is 15 residues long. Germline CDR1 is LGHNA and CDR2 is YSLEER. The CDR3 loop reads CASSQVAGLNTEAFF. The CDR3 DNA sequence: TGCGCCAGCAGCCAAGTCGCAGGGCTGAACACTGAAGCTTTCTTT.

CDR3 loop: CASSRVPGLGDEAFF. Written as DNA, the CDR3 is TGTGCCAGCAGCCGTGTCCCGGGTCTCGGGGATGAGGCTTTCTTT. The chain employs TRBV28 and TRBJ1-1; no clear D. CDR3 length equals 15 residues. The germline V and J ends were trimmed by 6 bases and 11 bases, with 25 bases remaining between them. Germline assignment: CDR1 MDHEN and CDR2 SYDVKM. Full variable domain (outside the CDR3, taken from reference TRBV28 and TRBJ1-1): DVKVTQSSRYLVKRTGEKVFLECVQDMDHENMFWYRQDPGLGLRLIYFSYDVKMKEKGDIPEGYSVSREKKERFSLILESASTNQTSMYLCASSRVPGLGDEAFFGQGTRLTVV.